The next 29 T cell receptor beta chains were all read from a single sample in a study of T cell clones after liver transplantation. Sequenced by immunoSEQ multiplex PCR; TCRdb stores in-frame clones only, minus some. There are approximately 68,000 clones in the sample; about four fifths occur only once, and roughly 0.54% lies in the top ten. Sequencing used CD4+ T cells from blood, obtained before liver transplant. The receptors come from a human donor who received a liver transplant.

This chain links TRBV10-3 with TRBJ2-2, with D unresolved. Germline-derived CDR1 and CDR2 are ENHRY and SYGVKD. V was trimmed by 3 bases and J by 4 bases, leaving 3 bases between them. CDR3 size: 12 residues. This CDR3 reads CAISEGTGELFF. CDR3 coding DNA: TGTGCCATCAGTGAAGGCACCGGGGAGCTGTTTTTT.

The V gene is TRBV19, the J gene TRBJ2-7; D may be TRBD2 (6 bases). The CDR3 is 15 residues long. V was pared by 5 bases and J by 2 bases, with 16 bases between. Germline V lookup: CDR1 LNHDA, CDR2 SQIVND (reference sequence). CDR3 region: CASSRRDSLAYEQYF. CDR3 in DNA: TGTGCCAGTAGTCGACGGGACTCCTTAGCCTACGAGCAGTACTTC.

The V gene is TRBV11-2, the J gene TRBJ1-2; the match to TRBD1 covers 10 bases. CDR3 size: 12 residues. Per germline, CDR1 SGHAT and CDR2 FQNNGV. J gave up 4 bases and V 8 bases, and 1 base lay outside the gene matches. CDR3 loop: CASRTGGYGYTF. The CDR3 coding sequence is TGTGCCAGCCGGACAGGGGGCTATGGCTACACCTTC.

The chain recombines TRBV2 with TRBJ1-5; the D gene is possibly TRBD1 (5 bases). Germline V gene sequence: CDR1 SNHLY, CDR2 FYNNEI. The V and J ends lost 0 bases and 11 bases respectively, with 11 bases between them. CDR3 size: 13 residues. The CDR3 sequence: CASSEARGVSQHF. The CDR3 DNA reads TGTGCCAGCAGTGAAGCCCGGGGGGTGTCCCAGCATTTT.

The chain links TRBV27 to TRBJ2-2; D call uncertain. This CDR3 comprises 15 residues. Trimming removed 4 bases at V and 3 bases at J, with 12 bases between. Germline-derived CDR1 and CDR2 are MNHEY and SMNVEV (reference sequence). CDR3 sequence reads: CASSSGPLYTGELFF. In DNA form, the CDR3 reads TGTGCCAGCAGTTCCGGCCCATTATACACCGGGGAGCTGTTTTTT.

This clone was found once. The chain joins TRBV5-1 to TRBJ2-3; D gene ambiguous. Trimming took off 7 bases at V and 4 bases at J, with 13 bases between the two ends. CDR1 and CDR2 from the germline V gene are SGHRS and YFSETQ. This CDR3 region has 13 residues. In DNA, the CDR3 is TGCGCCAGCGGCCCACGCCGGGCAGATACGCAGTATTTT. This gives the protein CASGPRRADTQYF.

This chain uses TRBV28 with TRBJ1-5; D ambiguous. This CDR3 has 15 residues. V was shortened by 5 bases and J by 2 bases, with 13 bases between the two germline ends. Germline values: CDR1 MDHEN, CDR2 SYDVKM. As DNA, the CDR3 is TGTGCCAGCAGTGGGGAGGGTTCGGGCAATCAGCCCCAGCATTTT. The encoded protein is CASSGEGSGNQPQHF.

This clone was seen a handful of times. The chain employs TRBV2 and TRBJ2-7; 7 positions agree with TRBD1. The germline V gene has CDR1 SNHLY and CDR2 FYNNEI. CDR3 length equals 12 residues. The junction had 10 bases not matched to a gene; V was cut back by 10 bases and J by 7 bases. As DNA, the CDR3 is TGTGCCACCAAAGGACAGGCTGGGGAGCAGTACTTC. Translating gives CATKGQAGEQYF.

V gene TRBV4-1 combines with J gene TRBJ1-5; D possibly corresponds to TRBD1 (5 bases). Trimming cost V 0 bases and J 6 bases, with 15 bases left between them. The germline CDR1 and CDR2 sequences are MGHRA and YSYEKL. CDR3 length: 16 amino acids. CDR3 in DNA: TGCGCCAGCAGCCAAGAGGTGGACACGGATGGTCAGCCCCAGCATTTT. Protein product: CASSQEVDTDGQPQHF.

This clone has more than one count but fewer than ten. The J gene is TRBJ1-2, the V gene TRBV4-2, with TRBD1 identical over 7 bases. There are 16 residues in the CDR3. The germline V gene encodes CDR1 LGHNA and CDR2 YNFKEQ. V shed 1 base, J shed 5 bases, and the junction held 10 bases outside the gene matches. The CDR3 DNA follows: TGTGCCAGCAGCCAAGTGCCTGCCAGGGGGGAGTATGGCTACACCTTC. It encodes CASSQVPARGEYGYTF.

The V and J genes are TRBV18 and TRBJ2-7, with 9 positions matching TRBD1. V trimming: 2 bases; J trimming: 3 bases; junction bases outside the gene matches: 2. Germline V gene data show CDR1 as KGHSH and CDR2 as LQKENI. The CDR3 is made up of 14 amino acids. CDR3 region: CASSPAGQGYEQYF. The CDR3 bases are TGTGCCAGCTCACCAGCGGGACAGGGCTACGAGCAGTACTTC. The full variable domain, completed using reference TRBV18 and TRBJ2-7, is NAGVMQNPRHLVRRRGQEARLRCSPMKGHSHVYWYRQLPEEGLKFMVYLQKENIIDESGMPKERFSAEFPKEGPSILRIQQVVRGDSAAYFCASSPAGQGYEQYFGPGTRLTVT.

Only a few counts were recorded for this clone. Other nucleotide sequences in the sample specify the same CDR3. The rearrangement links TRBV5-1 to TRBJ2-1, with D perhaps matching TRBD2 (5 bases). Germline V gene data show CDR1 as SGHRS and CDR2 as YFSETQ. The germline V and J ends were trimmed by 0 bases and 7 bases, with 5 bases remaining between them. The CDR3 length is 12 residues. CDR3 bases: TGCGCCAGCAGCTTGGCGGGGAATGAGCAGTTCTTC. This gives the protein CASSLAGNEQFF. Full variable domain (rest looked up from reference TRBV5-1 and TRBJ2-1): KAGVTQTPRYLIKTRGQQVTLSCSPISGHRSVSWYQQTPGQGLQFLFEYFSETQRNKGNFPGRFSGRQFSNSRSEMNVSTLELGDSALYLCASSLAGNEQFFGPGTRLTVL.

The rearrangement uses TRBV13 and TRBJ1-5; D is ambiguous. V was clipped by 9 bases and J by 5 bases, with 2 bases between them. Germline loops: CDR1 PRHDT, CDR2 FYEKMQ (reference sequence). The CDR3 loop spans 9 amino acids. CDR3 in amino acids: CARYQPQHF. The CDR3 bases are TGTGCCAGATATCAGCCCCAGCATTTT.

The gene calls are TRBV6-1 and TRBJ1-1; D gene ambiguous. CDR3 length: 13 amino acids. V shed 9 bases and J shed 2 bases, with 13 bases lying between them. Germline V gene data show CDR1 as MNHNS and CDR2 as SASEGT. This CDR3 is CASALSGNTEAFF. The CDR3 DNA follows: TGTGCCAGTGCTCTGTCAGGTAACACTGAAGCTTTCTTT.

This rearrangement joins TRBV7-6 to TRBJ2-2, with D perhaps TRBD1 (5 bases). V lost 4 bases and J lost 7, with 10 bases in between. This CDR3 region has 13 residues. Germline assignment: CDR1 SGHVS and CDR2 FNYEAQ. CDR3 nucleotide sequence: TGTGCCAGCAGCTCCAGGGTCGGCGGGGAGCTGTTTTTT. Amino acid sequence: CASSSRVGGELFF.

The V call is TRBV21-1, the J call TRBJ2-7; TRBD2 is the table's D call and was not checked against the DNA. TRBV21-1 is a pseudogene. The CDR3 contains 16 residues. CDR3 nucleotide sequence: TGTGCCAGCAGCAAAGGCAATAGCGGGAGTTGCTACGAGCAGTACTTC. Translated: CASSKGNSGSCYEQYF.

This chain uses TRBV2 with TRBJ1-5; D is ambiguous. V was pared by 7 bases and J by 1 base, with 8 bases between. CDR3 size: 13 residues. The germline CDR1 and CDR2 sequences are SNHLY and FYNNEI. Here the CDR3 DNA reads TGTGCCAGCAATCTAATCAGCAATCAGCCCCAGCATTTT. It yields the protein CASNLISNQPQHF.

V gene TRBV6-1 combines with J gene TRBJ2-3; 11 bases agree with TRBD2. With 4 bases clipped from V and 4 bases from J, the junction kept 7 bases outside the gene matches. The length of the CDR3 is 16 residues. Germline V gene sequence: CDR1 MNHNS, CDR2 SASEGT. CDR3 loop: CASSVLGTSGADTQYF. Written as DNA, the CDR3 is TGTGCCAGCAGTGTTTTAGGGACTAGCGGAGCAGATACGCAGTATTTT.

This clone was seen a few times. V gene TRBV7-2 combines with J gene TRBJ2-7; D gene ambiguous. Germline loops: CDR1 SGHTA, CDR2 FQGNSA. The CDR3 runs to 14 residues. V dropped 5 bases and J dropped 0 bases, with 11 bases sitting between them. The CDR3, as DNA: TGTGCCAGCAGCCTTTCTCCCCCCTCCTACGAGCAGTACTTC. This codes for CASSLSPPSYEQYF.

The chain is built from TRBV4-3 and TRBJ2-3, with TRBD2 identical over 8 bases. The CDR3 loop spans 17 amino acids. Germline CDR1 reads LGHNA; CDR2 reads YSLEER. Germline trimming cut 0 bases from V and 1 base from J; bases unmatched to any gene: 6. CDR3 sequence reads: CASSQEASGHGTDTQYF. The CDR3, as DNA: TGCGCCAGCAGCCAAGAGGCTAGCGGGCACGGCACAGATACGCAGTATTTT.

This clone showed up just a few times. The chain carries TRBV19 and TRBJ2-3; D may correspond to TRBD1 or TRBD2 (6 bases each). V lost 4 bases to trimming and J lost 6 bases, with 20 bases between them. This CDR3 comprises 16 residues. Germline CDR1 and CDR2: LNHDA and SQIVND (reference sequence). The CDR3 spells CASSRTVAGTWDTQYF. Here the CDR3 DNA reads TGTGCCAGTAGTAGGACGGTGGCGGGGACATGGGATACGCAGTATTTT.

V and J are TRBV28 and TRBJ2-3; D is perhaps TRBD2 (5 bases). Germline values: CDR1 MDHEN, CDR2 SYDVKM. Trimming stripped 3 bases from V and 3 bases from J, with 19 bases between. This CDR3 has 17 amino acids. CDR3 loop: CASSFPPFGLTTDTQYF. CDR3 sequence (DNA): TGTGCCAGCAGTTTCCCTCCATTCGGACTTACAACAGATACGCAGTATTTT.

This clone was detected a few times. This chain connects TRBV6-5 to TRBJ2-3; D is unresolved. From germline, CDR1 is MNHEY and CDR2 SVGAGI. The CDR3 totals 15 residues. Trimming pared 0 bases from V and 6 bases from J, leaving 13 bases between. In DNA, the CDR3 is TGTGCCAGCAGTTACTCTGCCTGGGATCCGGATACGCAGTATTTT. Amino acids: CASSYSAWDPDTQYF.

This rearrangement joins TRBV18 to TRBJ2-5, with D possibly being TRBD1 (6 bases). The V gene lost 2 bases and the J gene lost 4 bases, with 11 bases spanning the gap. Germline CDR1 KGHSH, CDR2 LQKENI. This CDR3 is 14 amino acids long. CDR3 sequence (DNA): TGTGCCAGCTCACCAACAGGGCATAGAGAGACCCAGTACTTC. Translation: CASSPTGHRETQYF.

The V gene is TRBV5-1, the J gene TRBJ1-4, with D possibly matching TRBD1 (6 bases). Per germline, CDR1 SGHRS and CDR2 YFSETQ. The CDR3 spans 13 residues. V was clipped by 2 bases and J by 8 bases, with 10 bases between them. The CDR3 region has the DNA TGCGCCAGCAGCTTACAGGGAGGCGAAAAACTGTTTTTT. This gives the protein CASSLQGGEKLFF. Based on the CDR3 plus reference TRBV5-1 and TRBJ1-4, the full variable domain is KAGVTQTPRYLIKTRGQQVTLSCSPISGHRSVSWYQQTPGQGLQFLFEYFSETQRNKGNFPGRFSGRQFSNSRSEMNVSTLELGDSALYLCASSLQGGEKLFFGSGTQLSVL.

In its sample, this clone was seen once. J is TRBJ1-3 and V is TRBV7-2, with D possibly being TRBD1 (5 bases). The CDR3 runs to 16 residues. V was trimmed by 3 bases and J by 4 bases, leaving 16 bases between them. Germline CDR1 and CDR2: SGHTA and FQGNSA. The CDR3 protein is CASSFAGGATGNTIYF. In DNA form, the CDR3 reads TGTGCCAGCAGCTTTGCGGGAGGGGCTACAGGAAACACCATATATTTT.

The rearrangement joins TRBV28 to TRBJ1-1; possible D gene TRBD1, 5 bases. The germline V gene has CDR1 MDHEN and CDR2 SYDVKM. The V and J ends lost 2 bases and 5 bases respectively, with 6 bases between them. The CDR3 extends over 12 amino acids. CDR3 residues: CASSLEGTEAFF. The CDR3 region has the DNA TGTGCCAGCAGTTTAGAGGGGACTGAAGCTTTCTTT.

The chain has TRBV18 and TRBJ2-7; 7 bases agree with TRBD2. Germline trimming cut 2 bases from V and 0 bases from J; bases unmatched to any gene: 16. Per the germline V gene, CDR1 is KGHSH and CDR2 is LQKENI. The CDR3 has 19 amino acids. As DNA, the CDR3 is TGTGCCAGCTCACCATTGGGGGTAGCGGGCAACTCCCGCTCCTACGAGCAGTACTTC. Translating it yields CASSPLGVAGNSRSYEQYF.

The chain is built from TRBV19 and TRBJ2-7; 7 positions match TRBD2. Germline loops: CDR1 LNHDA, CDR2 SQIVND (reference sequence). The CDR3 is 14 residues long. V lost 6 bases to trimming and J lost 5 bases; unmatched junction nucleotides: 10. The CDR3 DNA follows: TGTGCCAGTAGCGGCGGGAGATCTGGCAACGAGCAGTACTTC. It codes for CASSGGRSGNEQYF. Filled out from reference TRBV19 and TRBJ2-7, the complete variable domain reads DGGITQSPKYLFRKEGQNVTLSCEQNLNHDAMYWYRQDPGQGLRLIYYSQIVNDFQKGDIAEGYSVSREKKESFPLTVTSAQKNPTAFYLCASSGGRSGNEQYFGPGTRLTVT.